These 27 T cell receptor beta chains originate from one sample sequenced in a study of shared clonotypes between healthy human individuals. Generated by immunoSEQ multiplex PCR, the TCRdb table keeps only in-frame clones and is missing some. The table includes 300,000 to 400,000 clones, around 67% detected once. Sequencing was carried out using memory CD4+ T cells sorted from blood. The subset denotes: CD45RA-negative fraction. Receptor source: a man aged 30 to 45 in good health.

The V and J genes are TRBV5-8 and TRBJ2-7, with D perhaps matching TRBD2 (7 bases). Trimming took 0 bases from V and 2 from J, leaving 12 bases between them. The V gene's germline CDR1 is SGHTS and CDR2 YDEGEE. This CDR3 region has 15 residues. DNA of the CDR3: TGTGCCAGCAGCTTGGGGGGGGGCCGTACCTACGAGCAGTACTTC. Its translation: CASSLGGGRTYEQYF. The whole variable domain, filled in from reference TRBV5-8 and TRBJ2-7, reads EAGVTQSPTHLIKTRGQQATLRCSPISGHTSVYWYQQALGLGLQFLLWYDEGEERNRGNFPPRFSGRQFPNYSSELNVNALELEDSALYLCASSLGGGRTYEQYFGPGTRLTVT.

This chain connects TRBV5-1 to TRBJ2-5; unclear D gene. Per the germline V gene, CDR1 is SGHRS and CDR2 is YFSETQ. CDR3 size: 14 residues. Trimming removed 1 base at V and 2 bases at J, with 9 bases between. CDR3 sequence (DNA): TGCGCCAGCAGCTTGTCGGCCGATCAAGAGACCCAGTACTTC. Protein product: CASSLSADQETQYF. Supplemented by reference TRBV5-1 and TRBJ2-5, the full variable domain reads KAGVTQTPRYLIKTRGQQVTLSCSPISGHRSVSWYQQTPGQGLQFLFEYFSETQRNKGNFPGRFSGRQFSNSRSEMNVSTLELGDSALYLCASSLSADQETQYFGPGTRLLVL.

V is TRBV10-2 and J is TRBJ1-2; no clear D. Looked up from germline, CDR1 is WSHSY and CDR2 is SAAADI. CDR3 length: 13 residues. Trimming left V 5 bases short and J 7 bases short, with 14 bases between. CDR3 bases: TGCGCCAGCAGTCCCTTAATCTTGAGTGGCTACACCTTC. It codes for CASSPLILSGYTF.

This clone has more than one count but fewer than ten. The chain combines TRBV30 with TRBJ1-2; the D gene is possibly TRBD1 (5 bases). Germline lookup yields CDR1 GTSNPN and CDR2 SVGIG (reference sequence). There are 14 residues in the CDR3. Deletions cut 0 bases from V and 2 bases from J, with 10 bases between. CDR3 amino acids: CAWSVGQANYGYTF. The CDR3 DNA follows: TGTGCCTGGAGTGTCGGACAAGCCAACTATGGCTACACCTTC. Based on the CDR3 plus reference TRBV30 and TRBJ1-2, the full variable domain is SQTIHQWPATLVQPVGSPLSLECTVEGTSNPNLYWYRQAAGRGLQLLFYSVGIGQISSEVPQNLSASRPQDRQFILSSKKLLLSDSGFYLCAWSVGQANYGYTFGSGTRLTVV.

This clone appeared a few times. Here the CDR3 reads CASSRQYQETQYF. The CDR3, as DNA: TGTGCCAGCAGCCGGCAATACCAAGAGACCCAGTACTTC. The J gene is TRBJ2-5, the V gene TRBV14, with D hard to call. V was cut by 4 bases and J by 0 bases, with 6 bases left in between. Germline-derived CDR1 and CDR2 are SGHDN and FVKESK. The CDR3 covers 13 residues. Full variable domain (outside the CDR3, taken from reference TRBV14 and TRBJ2-5): EAGVTQFPSHSVIEKGQTVTLRCDPISGHDNLYWYRRVMGKEIKFLLHFVKESKQDESGMPNNRFLAERTGGTYSTLKVQPAELEDSGVYFCASSRQYQETQYFGPGTRLLVL.

The chain carries TRBV6-1 and TRBJ2-2; D gene uncertain. V lost 2 bases, J lost 4 bases, and 8 bases lay in between. The CDR3 extends over 14 amino acids. The germline V gene encodes CDR1 MNHNS and CDR2 SASEGT. This chain's CDR3 is CASSELRSTGELFF. In nucleotides, the CDR3 is TGTGCCAGCAGTGAATTAAGGAGCACCGGGGAGCTGTTTTTT.

The J gene is TRBJ1-4, the V gene TRBV19; 8 nucleotides align to TRBD1. V was clipped by 5 bases and J by 8 bases; unmatched bases: 4. Germline-derived CDR1 and CDR2 are LNHDA and SQIVND (reference sequence). This CDR3 comprises 13 residues. CDR3 residues: CASSVQGAEKLFF. In DNA form, the CDR3 reads TGTGCCAGTAGTGTGCAGGGGGCAGAAAAACTGTTTTTT.

This clone has a count of ten or more. The J gene is TRBJ2-3, the V gene TRBV7-8; D is perhaps TRBD1 or TRBD2 (7 bases each). There are 17 residues in the CDR3. The germline V gene has CDR1 SGHVS and CDR2 FQNEAQ. Trimming pared 7 bases from V and 0 bases from J, leaving 20 bases between. CDR3 sequence: CASIRGGGSHSTDTQYF. DNA for the CDR3: TGTGCCAGCATCAGGGGGGGCGGGAGCCATAGCACAGATACGCAGTATTTT.

This chain joins TRBV28 and TRBJ2-3; 12 positions agree with TRBD2. The CDR3 is 15 residues long. Looked up from germline, CDR1 is MDHEN and CDR2 is SYDVKM. V shed 5 bases and J 3 bases; nucleotides not matched to a gene: 3. The DNA of the CDR3 is TGTGCCAGCAGTCCTAGCGGGAGGGAAACAGATACGCAGTATTTT. This gives the protein CASSPSGRETDTQYF.

The gene calls are TRBV7-4 and TRBJ2-4; TRBD2 agrees at 10 bases. Germline V gene lookup returns CDR1 SGHVT and CDR2 SQSDAQ. This CDR3 is 19 amino acids long. Trimming at V came to 6 bases and at J to 1 base, leaving 15 bases not matched to a gene. DNA of the CDR3: TGTGCCAGCAGATCTAGCGGGAGTTGTAGTCGCAGGGCCAAAAACATTCAGTACTTC. Translation gives CASRSSGSCSRRAKNIQYF.

The V and J genes are TRBV7-3 and TRBJ2-1; perhaps TRBD2 as D (6 bases). Per germline, CDR1 SGHTA and CDR2 FQGTGA. Trimming removed 1 base from V and 7 bases from J, with 11 bases in between. CDR3 length: 14 amino acids. CDR3 nucleotides: TGTGCCAGCAGCTTAATGGGGGGAGTAAATGAGCAGTTCTTC. Its protein product is CASSLMGGVNEQFF.

The chain links TRBV4-1 to TRBJ1-1; D uncertain. The CDR3 loop spans 15 amino acids. V shed 2 bases and J shed 1 base, with 11 bases lying between them. CDR1 is MGHRA and CDR2 is YSYEKL in the germline V gene. CDR3 region: CASSQRSSKNTEAFF. DNA of the CDR3: TGCGCCAGCAGCCAAAGATCCAGCAAGAACACTGAAGCTTTCTTT.

The chain links TRBV4-3 to TRBJ2-3; 8 positions match TRBD2. CDR1 LGHNA and CDR2 YSLEER come from the germline V gene. This CDR3 is built from 15 residues. V was clipped by 5 bases and J by 3 bases; unmatched bases: 7. The CDR3 nucleotides are TGCGCCAGCAGCAAGGGACTAGGGACAACAGATACGCAGTATTTT. Amino acids: CASSKGLGTTDTQYF.

The rearrangement uses TRBV10-2 and TRBJ1-4, with a weak D call TRBD1 (5 bases). The CDR3 loop spans 13 amino acids. Germline V CDR1 and CDR2: WSHSY, SAAADI. Trimming took off 8 bases at V and 7 bases at J, with 14 bases between the two ends. The CDR3 DNA sequence: TGCGCCAGCCAAGACAGCCAGGTTGAAAAACTGTTTTTT. Translated: CASQDSQVEKLFF.

This chain uses TRBV6-5 with TRBJ1-6, with 7 bases identical to TRBD1. Germline V lookup: CDR1 MNHEY, CDR2 SVGAGI. There are 15 residues in the CDR3. Trimming cost V 6 bases and J 3 bases; bases outside gene matches: 5. The CDR3 region is CASRGTVNYNSPLHF. The CDR3 nucleotides read TGTGCCAGCAGGGGGACAGTCAACTATAATTCACCCCTCCACTTT.

The chain joins TRBV19 to TRBJ1-4, with no clear D. V was cut by 3 bases and J by 7 bases, with 9 bases left in between. CDR1 is LNHDA and CDR2 is SQIVND in the germline V gene (reference sequence). CDR3 length: 13 residues. CDR3 in DNA: TGTGCCAGTAGTATTTGGTCAGCTGAAAAACTGTTTTTT. Translating gives CASSIWSAEKLFF.

This clone has only a few counts. Within the sample, other DNA sequences also encode this same CDR3. The chain is built from TRBV25-1 and TRBJ2-5; possible D gene TRBD2, 6 bases. CDR1 and CDR2 (germline): MGHDK, SYGVNS. The CDR3 loop spans 13 amino acids. V was cut by 2 bases and J by 5 bases, with 9 bases left in between. The CDR3 bases are TGTGCCAGCAGTGAACCGGGAGTCGAGACCCAGTACTTC. Amino acid sequence: CASSEPGVETQYF.

This chain uses TRBV7-8 with TRBJ1-5; D is unclear. The CDR3 sequence is 15 residues long. CDR1 SGHVS and CDR2 FQNEAQ come from the germline V gene. V lost 5 bases to trimming and J lost 0 bases, with 11 bases between them. This chain's CDR3 is CASSAGSNSNQPQHF. Here the CDR3 DNA reads TGTGCCAGCAGCGCCGGGAGCAATAGCAATCAGCCCCAGCATTTT.

This clone was detected many times. Within the sample, other DNA sequences also encode this same CDR3. The chain links TRBV27 to TRBJ2-7; 9 bases line up with TRBD1. Per the germline V gene, CDR1 is MNHEY and CDR2 is SMNVEV (reference sequence). The junction had 7 bases not matched to a gene; V was cut back by 5 bases and J by 2 bases. CDR3 length equals 15 residues. The CDR3 DNA sequence: TGTGCCAGCAGTGAAGGGACAGGGAAAACCTACGAGCAGTACTTC. It is translated as CASSEGTGKTYEQYF.

The chain couples TRBV5-1 to TRBJ2-5; TRBD1 agrees at 8 bases. Germline trimming cut 3 bases from V and 10 bases from J; bases unmatched to any gene: 11. The CDR3 covers 14 residues. CDR1 is SGHRS, CDR2 YFSETQ, per germline. This CDR3 is CASSSGQGEGSQYF. As DNA, the CDR3 is TGCGCCAGCAGCTCCGGACAGGGTGAGGGGAGCCAGTACTTC. The entire variable domain, with the rest obtained from reference TRBV5-1 and TRBJ2-5, is as follows: KAGVTQTPRYLIKTRGQQVTLSCSPISGHRSVSWYQQTPGQGLQFLFEYFSETQRNKGNFPGRFSGRQFSNSRSEMNVSTLELGDSALYLCASSSGQGEGSQYFGPGTRLLVL.

This chain links TRBV28 with TRBJ2-5; weak D call: TRBD1 (6 bases). V was clipped by 5 bases and J by 4 bases, with 17 bases between them. The CDR3 is made up of 15 amino acids. Germline loops: CDR1 MDHEN, CDR2 SYDVKM. The CDR3 sequence: CASSTRHRAPETQYF. The CDR3 nucleotides read TGTGCCAGCAGTACCCGTCACAGGGCCCCAGAGACCCAGTACTTC.

This clone is a singleton in its sample. The CDR3 DNA follows: TGTGCCAGCAGCTTCTCTGGGAACAGGCCCTCCTACGAGCAGTACTTC. This translates into CASSFSGNRPSYEQYF. The chain couples TRBV7-8 to TRBJ2-7, with D possibly matching TRBD1 (5 bases). Deletions cut 3 bases from V and 0 bases from J, with 15 bases between. Germline assignment: CDR1 SGHVS and CDR2 FQNEAQ. The CDR3 runs to 16 residues. The full variable domain, completed using reference TRBV7-8 and TRBJ2-7, is GAGVSQSPRYKVAKRGQDVALRCDPISGHVSLFWYQQALGQGPEFLTYFQNEAQLDKSGLPSDRFFAERPEGSVSTLKIQRTQQEDSAVYLCASSFSGNRPSYEQYFGPGTRLTVT.

The rearrangement links TRBV25-1 to TRBJ2-2; D unclear. The germline gives CDR1 MGHDK, CDR2 SYGVNS. V shed 1 base and J shed 4 bases, with 4 bases lying between them. The CDR3 totals 13 residues. CDR3: CASSELGTGELFF. CDR3 coding DNA: TGTGCCAGCAGTGAATTGGGCACCGGGGAGCTGTTTTTT.

This clone has only a few counts. The CDR3 sequence is CASSQLAANEQFF. The CDR3 nucleotides are TGTGCCAGCAGCCAACTAGCGGCCAATGAGCAGTTCTTC. The J gene is TRBJ2-1, the V gene TRBV7-8; 8 bases are a match to TRBD2. CDR1 is SGHVS and CDR2 is FQNEAQ in the germline V gene. J was trimmed by 6 bases and V by 5 bases; bases with no gene match: 3. This CDR3 spans 13 amino acids.

The chain carries TRBV18 and TRBJ2-7; unclear D gene. Trimming took off 3 bases at V and 7 bases at J, with 13 bases between the two ends. This CDR3 contains 13 residues. Germline CDR1 reads KGHSH; CDR2 reads LQKENI. The CDR3, as DNA: TGTGCCAGCTCACCGGGGTCCTTGGGGGAGCAGTACTTC. This translates into CASSPGSLGEQYF.

The rearrangement uses TRBV7-2 and TRBJ1-2, with D hard to call. The CDR3 is 14 amino acids. V was shortened by 5 bases and J by 2 bases, with 12 bases between the two germline ends. Per germline, CDR1 SGHTA and CDR2 FQGNSA. CDR3 region: CASSRSGGNYGYTF. The CDR3, as DNA: TGTGCCAGCAGCCGCTCCGGAGGGAACTATGGCTACACCTTC. Together with reference TRBV7-2 and TRBJ1-2, the CDR3 gives the full variable domain: GAGVSQSPSNKVTEKGKDVELRCDPISGHTALYWYRQSLGQGLEFLIYFQGNSAPDKSGLPSDRFSAERTGGSVSTLTIQRTQQEDSAVYLCASSRSGGNYGYTFGSGTRLTVV.

The chain has TRBV6-1 and TRBJ2-7; D gene uncertain. The CDR3 covers 11 residues. Trimming removed 9 bases at V and 6 bases at J, with 12 bases between. Germline V gene lookup returns CDR1 MNHNS and CDR2 SASEGT. CDR3 sequence reads: CASARRVEQYF. The CDR3 DNA sequence: TGTGCCAGTGCAAGAAGGGTCGAGCAGTACTTC.